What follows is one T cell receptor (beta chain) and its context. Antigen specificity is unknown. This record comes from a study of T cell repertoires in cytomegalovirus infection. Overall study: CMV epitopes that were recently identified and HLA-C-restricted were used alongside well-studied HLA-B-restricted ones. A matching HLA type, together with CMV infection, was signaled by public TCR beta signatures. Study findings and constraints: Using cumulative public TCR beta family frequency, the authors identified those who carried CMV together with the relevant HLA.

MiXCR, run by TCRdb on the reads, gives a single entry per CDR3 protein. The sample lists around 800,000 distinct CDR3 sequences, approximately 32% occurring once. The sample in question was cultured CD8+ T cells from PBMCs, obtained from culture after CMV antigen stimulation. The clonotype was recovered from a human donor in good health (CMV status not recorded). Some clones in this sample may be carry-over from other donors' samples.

CDR3 DNA: TGTGCCAGCACGGGGGTAGGAAACACCATATATTTT. Translating it yields CASTGVGNTIYF. This sequence joins TRBV6-1 and TRBJ1-3; possible D gene TRBD1, 5 bases. The length of the CDR3 is 12 residues. V was pared by 7 bases and J by 4 bases, with 8 bases between. CDR1 MNHNS and CDR2 SASEGT come from the germline V gene.